The 26 T cell receptor beta chains given below trace back to one sample, sequenced in a study of metastatic and nonmetastatic thyroid tumors. Patients underwent thyroid surgery, and none had received any treatment before it. With MiXCR, TCRdb called clones anew from the PCR reads. The sample yields more than 20,000 clones, roughly 12% seen once. Sequenced input: blood. The receptors shown here come from a female donor with papillary thyroid cancer or a benign thyroid nodule (not recorded which). Some clones in this sample may be carry-over from other donors' samples.

This clone was found many times. V and J are TRBV30 and TRBJ2-6; D not resolved. Trimming took 0 bases from V and 4 from J, leaving 10 bases between them. CDR1 GTSNPN and CDR2 SVGIG come from the germline V gene (reference sequence). The CDR3 contains 15 residues. As DNA, the CDR3 is TGTGCCTGGAGTGTACTGGGGTCCGGGGCCAACGTCCTGACTTTC. Translating gives CAWSVLGSGANVLTF.

With regard to this clone: The junction and the germline gene differ at one end; a read error may be behind it. J is TRBJ1-2 and V is TRBV28; D uncertain. The germline CDR1 and CDR2 sequences are MDHEN and SYDVKM. This CDR3 spans 16 amino acids. This CDR3 is CTSSTVPDGFNYGYTF. CDR3 in DNA: TGTACCAGCAGTACAGTCCCCGATGGGTTCAACTATGGCTACACCTTC.

The sample holds many counts of this clone. The V call is TRBV6-4, the J call TRBJ1-1; 9 nucleotides align to TRBD1. The CDR3 extends over 20 amino acids. Per germline, CDR1 MRHNA and CDR2 SNTAGT. The junction had 18 bases not matched to a gene; V was cut back by 4 bases and J by 0 bases. The chain's CDR3 is CASSGTPQGAIHPLNTEAFF. The CDR3, as DNA: TGTGCCAGCAGTGGTACTCCACAGGGGGCTATACACCCCCTGAACACTGAAGCTTTCTTT.

Note on this clone: A clone one base away is much larger, so this may be a read error. This rearrangement joins TRBV7-9 to TRBJ2-1; a possible D gene is TRBD2 (5 bases). The length of the CDR3 is 14 residues. CDR1 is SEHNR, CDR2 FQNEAQ, per germline (reference sequence). The CDR3 loop reads CASSFTGFYNEQLF. DNA for the CDR3: TGTGCCAGCAGCTTCACGGGATTCTACAATGAGCAGCTCTTC.

This clone has ten or more counts. The rearrangement links TRBV28 to TRBJ1-1; TRBD1 matches at 9 bases. V lost 5 bases and J lost 5; bases outside the gene matches: 9. Germline loops: CDR1 MDHEN, CDR2 SYDVKM. The CDR3 contains 15 residues. CDR3 sequence: CASSPSGQGITEAFF. Written as DNA, the CDR3 is TGTGCCAGCAGTCCTTCGGGACAGGGAATAACTGAAGCTTTCTTT.

By share, this clone ranks as medium-sized. The genes are TRBV6-2 or TRBV6-3 and TRBJ1-6; TRBD1 might be the D (5 bases). CDR3 length: 14 amino acids. Germline loops: CDR1 MNHEY, CDR2 SVGEGT. The V and J ends lost 6 bases and 7 bases respectively, with 13 bases between them. The CDR3 loop reads CASRAGTRNSPLHF. The DNA for the CDR3 is TGTGCCAGCAGGGCTGGGACTCGCAATTCACCCCTCCACTTT.

In its sample, this clone was seen many times. This rearrangement joins TRBV20-1 to TRBJ2-2; D possibly matches TRBD1 or TRBD2 (5 bases each). Germline loops: CDR1 DFQATT, CDR2 SNEGSKA (reference sequence). Trimming took 5 bases from V and 1 from J, leaving 14 bases between them. This CDR3 is built from 15 residues. The CDR3 nucleotides read TGCAGTGCTCCTATCTCGGGGCTGAACACCGGGGAGCTGTTTTTT. Translating gives CSAPISGLNTGELFF.

This clone was detected many times. The chain's CDR3 is CASRTTRFHEQFF. The CDR3 DNA reads as TGTGCCAGCCGTACTACCCGGTTCCATGAGCAGTTCTTC. This chain uses TRBV6-2 or TRBV6-3 with TRBJ2-1, with no clear D. Trimming took off 8 bases at V and 8 bases at J, with 16 bases between the two ends. Germline loops: CDR1 MNHEY, CDR2 SVGEGT. The CDR3 loop spans 13 amino acids.

Notes on this clone: A junction end diverges from the germline sequence, so it may reflect a read error. The chain employs TRBV7-2 and TRBJ2-1, with 9 bases identical to TRBD2. The germline V gene has CDR1 SGHTA and CDR2 FQGNSA. The CDR3 length is 15 residues. CDR3 DNA sequence: TGTGTCAGCAGCTGGAATAGCGGGGGTACGAATGAGCAGTTCTTC. This gives the protein CVSSWNSGGTNEQFF.

This clone was seen only a few times. The chain is built from TRBV6-1 and TRBJ2-1; TRBD2 is a possible D gene (5 bases). CDR3 length equals 13 residues. Trimming shortened V by 6 bases and J by 3 bases, and 9 bases separated the two germline ends. Germline V gene sequence: CDR1 MNHNS, CDR2 SASEGT. CDR3 region: CASRADDYNEQFF. CDR3 coding DNA: TGTGCCAGCAGAGCGGACGACTACAATGAGCAGTTCTTC.

This clone was recorded many times. The chain has TRBV4-2 and TRBJ2-5; the D is unclear. Trimming took off 4 bases at V and 2 bases at J, with 8 bases between the two ends. Germline CDR1 and CDR2: LGHNA and YNFKEQ. The CDR3 length is 13 residues. CDR3 residues: CASSLLGQETQYF. The CDR3 nucleotides are TGTGCCAGCAGCCTCCTTGGGCAAGAGACCCAGTACTTC.

This clone has at least ten counts. The chain links TRBV9 to TRBJ1-1; 9 bases are a match to TRBD1. The germline V gene encodes CDR1 SGDLS and CDR2 YYNGEE. V was clipped by 3 bases and J by 2 bases; unmatched bases: 2. CDR3 length equals 14 residues. In DNA form, the CDR3 reads TGTGCCAGCAGCGGACAGGGGGGTAACACTGAAGCTTTCTTT. Translating gives CASSGQGGNTEAFF.

This clone was detected many times. This sequence joins TRBV7-2 and TRBJ2-5; D might be TRBD1 or TRBD2, each matching 5 bases. CDR1 and CDR2 (germline): SGHTA, FQGNSA. The CDR3 spans 13 residues. V was clipped by 5 bases and J by 4 bases, with 11 bases between them. This chain's CDR3 is CASSMGRAETQYF. CDR3 bases: TGTGCCAGCAGCATGGGGCGGGCAGAGACCCAGTACTTC. Based on the CDR3 plus reference TRBV7-2 and TRBJ2-5, the full variable domain is GAGVSQSPSNKVTEKGKDVELRCDPISGHTALYWYRQSLGQGLEFLIYFQGNSAPDKSGLPSDRFSAERTGGSVSTLTIQRTQQEDSAVYLCASSMGRAETQYFGPGTRLLVL.

This clone was recorded many times. This chain uses TRBV11-2 with TRBJ2-7; D is undetermined. Germline values: CDR1 SGHAT, CDR2 FQNNGV. This CDR3 contains 14 residues. With 0 bases removed from V and 0 bases from J, the gap between germline ends came to 6 bases. The CDR3 spells CASSLDRVSYEQYF. CDR3 coding DNA: TGTGCCAGCAGCTTAGATCGGGTCTCCTACGAGCAGTACTTC.

Ten or more counts support this clone. The chain employs TRBV4-3 and TRBJ1-2; D remains unclear. From germline, CDR1 is LGHNA and CDR2 YSLEER. V dropped 4 bases and J dropped 4 bases, with 13 bases sitting between them. The length of the CDR3 is 14 residues. The DNA for the CDR3 is TGCGCCAGCAGCCCCTCGGAGATGGGCTATGGCTACACCTTC. Translating gives CASSPSEMGYGYTF.

This clone was counted ten times or more. The chain recombines TRBV20-1 with TRBJ2-7, with no clear D. Germline-derived CDR1 and CDR2 are DFQATT and SNEGSKA (reference sequence). This CDR3 has 15 residues. The V end was cut by 0 bases, the J end by 0 bases, with 12 bases between. This CDR3 is CSARDGRTPSYEQYF. As DNA, the CDR3 is TGCAGTGCTAGAGATGGGCGGACCCCCTCCTACGAGCAGTACTTC.

This clone was seen many times. The CDR3 region is CASSGTVSGNTIYF. CDR3 nucleotides: TGCGCCAGCAGCGGAACAGTCTCTGGAAACACCATATATTTT. This chain links TRBV5-1 with TRBJ1-3, with D unclear. Germline V gene sequence: CDR1 SGHRS, CDR2 YFSETQ. Trimming removed 4 bases at V and 0 bases at J, with 8 bases between. The CDR3 totals 14 residues.

There are many counts of this clone. The chain employs TRBV6-1 and TRBJ2-5; D gene uncertain. Between the trimmed V and J ends, which lost 2 bases and 4 bases, there was a span of 5 bases. CDR1 is MNHNS, CDR2 SASEGT, per germline. CDR3 length: 12 residues. CDR3 sequence reads: CASSEFGETQYF. DNA for the CDR3: TGTGCCAGCAGTGAATTTGGAGAGACCCAGTACTTC.

About this clone: Germline and junction disagree at one end, which may indicate a read error. J is TRBJ1-4 and V is TRBV6-1; 9 bases align to TRBD1. The CDR3 spans 16 residues. The V gene's germline CDR1 is MNHNS and CDR2 SASEGT. CDR3 nucleotides: TGTGCCAGCAACTATGACAGGGGGACAACTAATGAAAACCTGTTTTTT. The encoded protein is CASNYDRGTTNENLFF.

This clone was found many times. A much larger clone lies a single base off, so this may be a read error. The sample holds other DNA sequences that translate to the same CDR3. The V call is TRBV11-2, the J call TRBJ2-2, with a weak D call TRBD2 (5 bases). CDR1 and CDR2 (germline): SGHAT, FQNNGV. There are 16 residues in the CDR3. Deletions cut 0 bases from V and 6 bases from J, with 14 bases between. This chain's CDR3 is CASSLDLGVVAGELFF. The CDR3 DNA is TGTGCCAGCAGCTTAGACCTCGGGGTGGTCGCCGGGGAGCTGTTTTTT.

This clone was seen ten or more times. The chain couples TRBV4-1 to TRBJ2-7; 8 positions agree with TRBD1. This CDR3 contains 15 residues. With V trimmed by 4 bases and J by 4 bases, 9 bases remained unmatched. From germline, CDR1 is MGHRA and CDR2 YSYEKL. This CDR3 is CASSPRAGGLYEQYF. The CDR3 DNA reads TGCGCCAGCAGCCCCCGGGCAGGGGGCTTGTACGAGCAGTACTTC.

The sample holds a few counts of this clone. V usage is TRBV15 and J usage is TRBJ1-5; maybe TRBD1 (5 bases). Deletions cut 8 bases from V and 0 bases from J, with 11 bases between. Per the germline V gene, CDR1 is LNHNV and CDR2 is YYDKDF (reference sequence). There are 14 residues in the CDR3. The CDR3 sequence: CATWTWHSNQPQHF. CDR3 in DNA: TGTGCCACCTGGACATGGCATAGCAATCAGCCCCAGCATTTT.

This clone was picked up many times. The CDR3 sequence: CAWSLGTAGNTIYF. The CDR3 DNA sequence: TGTGCCTGGAGTCTTGGGACTGCCGGAAACACCATATATTTT. The chain employs TRBV30 and TRBJ1-3; TRBD1 might be the D (5 bases). The germline V and J ends were trimmed by 2 bases and 4 bases, with 12 bases remaining between them. The CDR3 loop spans 14 amino acids. Germline V gives CDR1 GTSNPN, CDR2 SVGIG (reference sequence). Combining the CDR3 with reference TRBV30 and TRBJ1-3 gives the whole variable domain SQTIHQWPATLVQPVGSPLSLECTVEGTSNPNLYWYRQAAGRGLQLLFYSVGIGQISSEVPQNLSASRPQDRQFILSSKKLLLSDSGFYLCAWSLGTAGNTIYFGEGSWLTVV.

This clone was seen ten or more times. A read error may explain this, as a much larger clone is one base away. This chain connects TRBV6-2 or TRBV6-3 to TRBJ2-7; D is undetermined. Germline CDR1 is MNHEY and CDR2 is SVGEGT. Trimming pared 8 bases from V and 2 bases from J, leaving 10 bases between. The CDR3 runs 12 residues. The CDR3 coding sequence is TGTGCCAGCGAATACCGCGCCTACGAGCAGTACTTC. Translating it yields CASEYRAYEQYF.

In its sample, this clone ranks as medium-sized. The gene calls are TRBV27 and TRBJ1-2, with D perhaps TRBD1 (6 bases). The germline gives CDR1 MNHEY, CDR2 SMNVEV (reference sequence). The germline V and J ends were trimmed by 6 bases and 4 bases, with 21 bases remaining between them. This CDR3 contains 16 residues. The CDR3 here is CASSPVAGAVIYGYTF. CDR3 sequence (DNA): TGTGCCAGCAGCCCGGTTGCAGGGGCTGTAATCTATGGCTACACCTTC.

This clone was seen many times. The J gene is TRBJ2-7, the V gene TRBV28; the match to TRBD2 covers 7 bases. Germline V gene lookup returns CDR1 MDHEN and CDR2 SYDVKM. The junction had 7 bases not matched to a gene; V was cut back by 2 bases and J by 3 bases. The CDR3 runs to 15 residues. The CDR3 loop is CASSLGGGGIYEQYF. The CDR3 bases are TGTGCCAGCAGTTTAGGGGGGGGAGGGATCTACGAGCAGTACTTC.